This T cell receptor (beta chain) was sequenced during a study of T cells in Graves' hyperthyroidism and ophthalmopathy. Study results and caveats: Stable hyperthyroidism and ophthalmopathy were separated using 13 V-J signatures.

Amplification targeted TCR beta CDR3 regions from RNA transcripts. TCR CDR3 regions were first amplified by RT-PCR with HTBI primers. TCRdb redid the calling of the multiplex PCR reads with MiXCR, one entry per CDR3 protein. This repertoire shows around 690,000 distinct CDR3 sequences, around 20% found once; its top ten account for 34%. A remark on this clonotype: Its antigen remains unidentified.

V was cut by 5 bases and J by 2 bases, with 12 bases left in between. Germline assignment: CDR1 GTSNPN and CDR2 SVGIG (reference sequence). The CDR3 covers 13 residues. The sequencing sample was made of blood. The sequence came from a man aged 30 to 45 with Graves' ophthalmopathy. This chain links TRBV30 with TRBJ1-2; D is perhaps TRBD1 (6 bases). CDR3 coding DNA: TGTGCCTGGGATTCTCAGGGGAACTATGGCTACACCTTC. Protein sequence: CAWDSQGNYGYTF.